The T cell receptor beta chain under discussion was sequenced for a study of technical replicates of blood from several donors. The V gene's germline CDR1 is KGHSH and CDR2 LQKENI. The CDR3 is made up of 15 amino acids. Trimming shortened V by 2 bases and J by 3 bases, and 11 bases separated the two germline ends. Repertoires were generated with immunoSEQ multiplex PCR, while TCRdb's copy carries only in-frame clones and drops some. The profile shows roughly 70,000 clones, roughly 92% of them singletons. This clone occurred once. The sequencing input was T cells isolated from PBMCs. The source of this sequence is a human donor in good health. V gene TRBV18 combines with J gene TRBJ2-4; D is possibly TRBD1 (6 bases). The CDR3 loop reads CASSPIGTSKNIQYF. The CDR3 DNA is TGTGCCAGCTCACCAATCGGGACAAGCAAAAACATTCAGTACTTC.